Presented here are 18 T cell receptor beta chains from one specimen sequenced in a study of immune evolution from preneoplasia to lung adenocarcinoma. Sequencing used immunoSEQ multiplex PCR; TCRdb keeps in-frame clones, though not all of them. The table shows some 6,900 clones, with 73% occurring only once. The sample taken for sequencing was FFPE lung adenocarcinoma in situ tissue. The receptors derive from a donor aged 70 or older with lung adenocarcinoma.

V is TRBV18 and J is TRBJ1-1; unclear D gene. The germline gives CDR1 KGHSH, CDR2 LQKENI. The CDR3 consists of 13 residues. With 5 bases removed from V and 0 bases from J, the gap between germline ends came to 7 bases. CDR3 bases: TGTGCCAGCTCAGAAACACTGAACACTGAAGCTTTCTTT. It codes for CASSETLNTEAFF.

This clone came up a few times. The gene calls are TRBV11-3 and TRBJ2-7; D possibly corresponds to TRBD2 (6 bases). The CDR3 runs 15 residues. From germline, CDR1 is SGHNT and CDR2 YENEEA. The germline V and J ends were trimmed by 3 bases and 2 bases, with 14 bases remaining between them. The CDR3 coding sequence is TGTGCCAGCAGCTTTAGCGGCCCCGGGACCTACGAGCAGTACTTC. It encodes CASSFSGPGTYEQYF.

This sequence joins TRBV28 and TRBJ2-2; D is possibly TRBD1 or TRBD2 (5 bases each). Germline V gives CDR1 MDHEN, CDR2 SYDVKM. V was trimmed by 6 bases and J by 2 bases, leaving 13 bases between them. The CDR3 is 15 residues long. DNA for the CDR3: TGTGCCAGCAGATCGGGACGCTCAAACACCGGGGAGCTGTTTTTT. Translated, it gives CASRSGRSNTGELFF.

The V gene is TRBV15, the J gene TRBJ1-1; TRBD1 matches at 7 bases. In germline, CDR1 is LNHNV, CDR2 YYDKDF (reference sequence). The CDR3 sequence is 15 residues long. Trimming removed 3 bases from V and 0 bases from J; junction bases left unmatched: 4. The CDR3 spells CATSRETGMNTEAFF. The CDR3 bases are TGTGCCACCAGCAGGGAGACAGGGATGAACACTGAAGCTTTCTTT.

The rearrangement links TRBV29-1 to TRBJ2-1, with D unclear. Looked up from germline, CDR1 is SQVTM and CDR2 is ANQGSEA. V lost 5 bases to trimming and J lost 0 bases, with 11 bases between them. CDR3 length equals 14 residues. CDR3 coding DNA: TGCAGCGTTCGAGGCGAGAGCTCCTACAATGAGCAGTTCTTC. Protein: CSVRGESSYNEQFF.

V is TRBV19 and J is TRBJ1-5, with D possibly being TRBD1 (5 bases). CDR3 size: 16 residues. V gave up 2 bases and J gave up 7 bases, with 18 bases separating them. CDR1 is LNHDA and CDR2 is SQIVND in the germline V gene (reference sequence). The CDR3 sequence: CASSITPQAGLQPQHF. The CDR3 coding sequence is TGTGCCAGTAGTATAACCCCCCAGGCAGGGCTACAGCCCCAGCATTTT.

The chain couples TRBV28 to TRBJ1-2; unclear D gene. Between the trimmed V and J ends, which lost 6 bases and 4 bases, there was a span of 9 bases. CDR3 length: 12 amino acids. Germline V gene sequence: CDR1 MDHEN, CDR2 SYDVKM. In DNA form, the CDR3 reads TGTGCCAGCAGCCTGGACGGCTATGGCTACACCTTC. Residues: CASSLDGYGYTF.

The CDR3 DNA is TGCGCCAGCAGTGATTATCAGGCGGGTGAGCAGTTCTTC. Translated: CASSDYQAGEQFF. This chain links TRBV10-1 with TRBJ2-1; possible D gene TRBD2, 5 bases. CDR3 length: 13 residues. Between the trimmed V and J ends, which lost 3 bases and 9 bases, there was a span of 12 bases. Germline V CDR1 and CDR2: WNHNN, SYGVQD (reference sequence).

Concerning this clone itself: A clone one base away is much larger, so this may be a read error. The chain employs TRBV7-3 and TRBJ2-6; D is unresolved. Germline V CDR1 and CDR2: SGHTA, FQGTGA. This CDR3 has 13 residues. Trimming took 6 bases from V and 0 from J, leaving 3 bases between them. The CDR3 nucleotides read TGTGCCAGCAGGGCCTCTGGGGCCAACGTCCTGACTTTC. Translation: CASRASGANVLTF.

The rearrangement uses TRBV18 and TRBJ2-3, with D possibly being TRBD1 (6 bases). V lost 4 bases and J lost 1, with 12 bases in between. The V gene's germline CDR1 is KGHSH and CDR2 LQKENI. The CDR3 spans 15 residues. The DNA for the CDR3 is TGTGCCAGCTCACTTCACAGGGCCGGCACAGATACGCAGTATTTT. Protein sequence: CASSLHRAGTDTQYF.

This clone showed up just a few times. The chain is built from TRBV28 and TRBJ2-3; D call uncertain. The CDR3 is made up of 13 amino acids. Germline CDR1 is MDHEN and CDR2 is SYDVKM. V lost 6 bases and J 2 bases, leaving 9 bases between the germline ends. CDR3 coding DNA: TGTGCCAGCAGCCCCCGACACACAGATACGCAGTATTTT. This translates into CASSPRHTDTQYF.

This clone showed up just a few times. The rearrangement links TRBV25-1 to TRBJ2-7; possible D gene TRBD2, 5 bases. Germline values: CDR1 MGHDK, CDR2 SYGVNS. V was cut by 5 bases and J by 0 bases, with 14 bases left in between. The CDR3 is 15 amino acids. DNA of the CDR3: TGTGCCAGCAGTCAGGACGGGAAGTTCTCCTACGAGCAGTACTTC. This encodes CASSQDGKFSYEQYF.

J is TRBJ1-2 and V is TRBV19, with 7 nucleotides matching TRBD1. There are 13 residues in the CDR3. CDR1 is LNHDA and CDR2 is SQIVND in the germline V gene (reference sequence). J lost 6 bases, V lost 5 bases, and 6 bases had no gene match. The CDR3 sequence is CASSEQGFDGYTF. The CDR3 nucleotides read TGTGCCAGTAGTGAACAGGGGTTTGATGGCTACACCTTC.

The chain carries TRBV5-1 and TRBJ1-1; D not resolved. Trimming took off 9 bases at V and 1 base at J, with 16 bases between the two ends. CDR1 SGHRS and CDR2 YFSETQ come from the germline V gene. The CDR3 spans 14 residues. CDR3 sequence reads: CATKVDTQNTEAFF. The CDR3 bases are TGCGCCACCAAGGTTGACACTCAGAACACTGAAGCTTTCTTT.

This clone was observed a few times. The chain has TRBV7-2 and TRBJ1-1; maybe TRBD1 (5 bases). Germline V lookup: CDR1 SGHTA, CDR2 FQGNSA. This CDR3 region has 13 residues. V lost 2 bases to trimming and J lost 6 bases, with 10 bases between them. The CDR3 sequence is CASSLLRDSEAFF. CDR3 DNA: TGTGCCAGCAGCTTACTCAGGGACTCTGAAGCTTTCTTT.

The rearrangement joins TRBV5-6 to TRBJ1-2, with no clear D. V lost 2 bases and J 5 bases, leaving 10 bases between the germline ends. This CDR3 has 13 amino acids. Germline assignment: CDR1 SGHDT and CDR2 YYEEEE. This chain's CDR3 is CASSFGGSYGYTF. The CDR3, as DNA: TGTGCCAGCAGCTTCGGAGGATCTTATGGCTACACCTTC.

The genes are TRBV19 and TRBJ2-1; 8 bases map to TRBD1. Per germline, CDR1 LNHDA and CDR2 SQIVND (reference sequence). V shed 5 bases and J 0 bases; nucleotides not matched to a gene: 3. This CDR3 comprises 15 residues. Here the CDR3 DNA reads TGTGCCAGTAGTTACACAGGGGGCTCCTACAATGAGCAGTTCTTC. This gives the protein CASSYTGGSYNEQFF.

This chain joins TRBV4-1 and TRBJ1-4; D gene unclear. Trimming left V 4 bases short and J 4 bases short, with 10 bases between. From germline, CDR1 is MGHRA and CDR2 YSYEKL. This CDR3 region has 14 residues. The CDR3 sequence is CASSPTRFNEKLFF. CDR3 sequence (DNA): TGCGCCAGCAGCCCTACGCGCTTTAATGAAAAACTGTTTTTT.